This T cell receptor beta chain was sequenced during a study of T cell responses to AZD1222 COVID-19 vaccine (dated by TCRdb to 2020 to 2023). General notes on the study: AZD1222 recipients given second doses at about 4 weeks or at about 12 weeks were pooled, since spike-specific TCR depth and breadth were not found to differ between the two schedules. TCR sequencing covered more than 230 trial participants: about 210 given two doses of AZD1222 and approximately 25 given two doses of MenACWY control vaccine. Trial participants were enrolled into age subgroups of 18-55, 56-69 and 70-plus years, which contained about 150, 27 and 61 TCR-sequenced participants, respectively. Overall study results and their limits: The 56-69-year group was small, and its depth increase did not reach significance, likely because of low power. The whole spike protein was spanned by vaccine-associated CD4 TCRs, and dominant responses were seen in regions 160-218 and 743-854. After two AZD1222 doses, both the breadth and the depth of spike-specific TCRs were significantly higher than at day 0 and than in MenACWY recipients. Epitopes outside the regions mutated in the B.1.351 and B.1.1.7 variants were reportedly recognized by nearly half of the unique spike-specific TCRs. Because no day 14 peak-response samples were available, the repertoires could be characterized only after the peak T cell response. Conclusions about previously exposed vaccinees were limited because only 6 or 7 AZD1222 recipients were SARS-CoV-2 seropositive at baseline. Participants were mostly white British, with more females than males. The authors suggested clonal diversity may have been underestimated.

Notes on this clone: It has no known antigen specificity. One base away there is no much larger clone; base qualities are not given.

Including the terminal cysteine and phenylalanine, the CDR3 comprises 17 residues. Solely the CDR3 DNA is kept, with 51 bases framed from the first base. The CDR3 regions of human TCRbeta chains were analyzed by immunosequencing. Per the source publication's procedure: Repertoire TCRs were checked for matches against a reference library of SARS-CoV-2-specific TCRs that had been generated using the MIRA antigen-specificity platform. Breadth was defined as the fraction of unique TCRs that were SARS-CoV-2-associated. Depth was defined as the fraction of total T cells that were SARS-CoV-2-associated. Using the MIRA data, every spike-specific TCR was mapped to the spike region that the TCR reacted to and assigned to either a CD4 or a CD8 class. Log10-transformed breadth and depth values were compared by one-way ANOVA with Sidak's multiple comparisons tests. TCRdb retrieved this table from immuneACCESS and kept in-frame rearrangements only. Not all clones are present; in checked studies, unresolved V genes account for under half, and no reason is known for the remainder. D and trimming were read from the DNA, whereas the V and J calls and clone size are those reported in that table. For this sample there are about 110,000 clones; around 90% appear just once. The ten largest make up 2.5% to 3.5% of the sample.

The time point label of this sample denotes: baseline before first vaccination. Samples from vaccinated people were obtained from the UK trials COV001 and COV002, which included a single-blind randomized controlled phase 2/3 trial of AZD1222 (ChAdOx1 nCoV-19) in healthy adults. For TCRbeta chain sequencing, PBMC samples from trial participants were taken at day 0 and at day 28 after the second dose. Sequenced here: peripheral blood, sampled on day 0 of AZD1222 vaccination. Recombination connected TRBV21-1 to TRBJ2-7; the table's D call TRBD1 went unverified against the DNA. TRBV21-1 is described as a pseudogene. This receptor was obtained from an adult in good health. CDR3 protein: CASSKDGPRNSPDEQYF. Here is the DNA: TGTGCCAGCAGCAAAGATGGGCCCCGGAACAGCCCCGACGAGCAGTACTTC.